This T cell receptor (beta chain) is drawn from a study of T cells and copy number aberrations in small-cell lung cancer. Study-wide results and caveats: Due to few samples, these findings require validation.

As to this clone: The antigen remains undetermined.

Repertoires were generated with immunoSEQ multiplex PCR, while TCRdb's copy carries only in-frame clones and drops some. The sample records roughly 1,600 clones, roughly 80% being singletons. All donors had upfront surgery without preoperative chemotherapy, radiotherapy or any immunotherapy. Every patient either smoked or had heavy second-hand smoke exposure. V was pared by 6 bases and J by 0 bases, with 11 bases between. The germline V gene encodes CDR1 MNHEY and CDR2 SMNVEV (reference sequence). This CDR3 has 14 amino acids. Sequenced: normal tissue next to the tumor. This sequence joins TRBV27 and TRBJ1-1; unclear D gene. This clonotype was obtained from a man between 60 and 75 years old with small cell lung cancer. CDR3 in DNA: TGTGCCAGCAGCCGGGGAGCCGTGAACACTGAAGCTTTCTTT. Its translation: CASSRGAVNTEAFF.